These 20 T cell receptor beta chains were sequenced from one sample in a study of T cell changes during pregnancy in multiple sclerosis. Sequencing was performed with immunoSEQ multiplex PCR; in TCRdb, only in-frame clones are kept and a portion is missing. This sample yields tens of thousands of clones, of which 87% are seen a single time; 7.9% belongs to the top ten. This specimen was CD8+ T cells from peripheral blood mononuclear cells, taken before pregnancy. The source of these receptors is a female donor with multiple sclerosis, enrolled in a pregnancy study.

This rearrangement joins TRBV9 to TRBJ1-1, with D perhaps matching TRBD1 (6 bases). Germline V gene sequence: CDR1 SGDLS, CDR2 YYNGEE. This CDR3 has 15 amino acids. V shed 0 bases and J shed 0 bases, with 9 bases lying between them. As DNA, the CDR3 is TGTGCCAGCAGCGTAGGAGGGGGGGTGAACACTGAAGCTTTCTTT. Its protein product is CASSVGGGVNTEAFF. Variable domain in full (rest from reference TRBV9 and TRBJ1-1): DSGVTQTPKHLITATGQRVTLRCSPRSGDLSVYWYQQSLDQGLQFLIQYYNGEERAKGNILERFSAQQFPDLHSELNLSSLELGDSALYFCASSVGGGVNTEAFFGQGTRLTVV.

This rearrangement joins TRBV6-1 to TRBJ2-7; TRBD2 matches at 13 bases. Looked up from germline, CDR1 is MNHNS and CDR2 is SASEGT. This CDR3 has 14 amino acids. The V gene end was trimmed by 8 bases and the J gene end by 4 bases; junction bases not matched to a gene: 5. The CDR3 is CASDGTSGTYEQYF. CDR3 coding DNA: TGTGCCAGCGACGGGACTAGCGGGACATACGAGCAGTACTTC.

This sequence joins TRBV27 and TRBJ1-1; D may be TRBD1 (5 bases). V lost 5 bases and J 0 bases, leaving 13 bases between the germline ends. The CDR3 runs to 15 residues. The germline V gene encodes CDR1 MNHEY and CDR2 SMNVEV (reference sequence). The CDR3 DNA reads as TGTGCCAGCAGTCTCTCGACAGTTATGAACACTGAAGCTTTCTTT. Translated: CASSLSTVMNTEAFF.

The rearrangement links TRBV27 to TRBJ2-5; a possible D gene is TRBD1 (5 bases). CDR3 size: 12 residues. V shed 8 bases and J shed 2 bases, with 9 bases lying between them. Germline CDR1 and CDR2: MNHEY and SMNVEV (reference sequence). CDR3 bases: TGTGCCAGCGGACAAGGACAAGAGACCCAGTACTTC. Translation gives CASGQGQETQYF.

This clone appeared a single time. V usage is TRBV5-6 and J usage is TRBJ1-1, with 7 nucleotides matching TRBD1. The CDR3 contains 16 residues. In germline, CDR1 is SGHDT, CDR2 YYEEEE. The junction had 14 bases not matched to a gene; V was cut back by 3 bases and J by 6 bases. CDR3: CASSSSLETGLSEAFF. CDR3 coding DNA: TGTGCCAGCAGCTCATCACTTGAGACAGGGCTATCTGAAGCTTTCTTT.

The chain links TRBV2 to TRBJ2-7; D might be TRBD2 (6 bases). The CDR3 extends over 15 amino acids. Trimming left V 6 bases short and J 1 base short, with 16 bases between. The germline V gene encodes CDR1 SNHLY and CDR2 FYNNEI. CDR3 sequence (DNA): TGTGCCAGCAGCCAAGCGGCTAGCGAGTCCTACGAGCAGTACTTC. Translated, it gives CASSQAASESYEQYF.

This chain links TRBV11-3 with TRBJ2-4, with D perhaps matching TRBD1 (5 bases). The CDR3 spans 16 residues. The ends were cut back, 1 base at V and 6 bases at J, with 16 bases in the middle. Germline lookup yields CDR1 SGHNT and CDR2 YENEEA. The CDR3 loop is CASSLGTPTQLNIQYF. For the CDR3, the DNA is TGTGCCAGCAGCTTAGGGACACCTACTCAATTAAACATTCAGTACTTC.

DNA for the CDR3: TGTGCCAGCAGTTTAATGGGGAGCTCCTATAATTCACCCCTCCACTTT. Translated: CASSLMGSSYNSPLHF. The V and J genes are TRBV27 and TRBJ1-6; D is unresolved. The V gene lost 2 bases and the J gene lost 0 bases, with 8 bases spanning the gap. Germline loops: CDR1 MNHEY, CDR2 SMNVEV (reference sequence). CDR3 length: 16 amino acids.

V and J are TRBV30 and TRBJ1-1, with D tentatively TRBD1 (5 bases). CDR3 length: 13 amino acids. Germline-derived CDR1 and CDR2 are GTSNPN and SVGIG (reference sequence). The CDR3 DNA follows: TGTGCAGCTGGGCGGGGCGATTTCCCTGAAGCTTTCTTT. It is translated as CAAGRGDFPEAFF. The whole variable domain, remainder taken from reference TRBV30 and TRBJ1-1, is SQTIHQWPATLVQPVGSPLSLECTVEGTSNPNLYWYRQAAGRGLQLLFYSVGIGQISSEVPQNLSASRPQDRQFILSSKKLLLSDSGFYLCAAGRGDFPEAFFGQGTRLTVV.

This clone was recorded once. A read error may produce the germline difference seen at one junction end. The gene calls are TRBV7-7 and TRBJ2-5; 8 bases map to TRBD1. This CDR3 comprises 14 residues. Germline values: CDR1 SSHAT, CDR2 FNYEAQ (reference sequence). CDR3 in DNA: TGTGCTAGCAGTTCAGACAGGGGCCAAGAGACCCAGTACTTC. It specifies CASSSDRGQETQYF.

The chain uses TRBV6-1 and TRBJ2-7; D possibly corresponds to TRBD1 (6 bases). Germline assignment: CDR1 MNHNS and CDR2 SASEGT. The CDR3 has 15 residues. Trimming removed 0 bases from V and 2 bases from J, with 11 bases in between. The CDR3 region is CASSEAPRGAYEQYF. As DNA, the CDR3 is TGTGCCAGCAGTGAAGCCCCCAGGGGCGCCTACGAGCAGTACTTC.

The rearrangement uses TRBV7-3 and TRBJ1-1; TRBD1 aligns across 8 bases. The germline CDR1 and CDR2 sequences are SGHTA and FQGTGA. CDR3 size: 16 residues. Trimming took 2 bases from V and 5 from J; bases not matched to a gene: 10. The chain's CDR3 is CASSLSARGQWTEAFF. CDR3 DNA sequence: TGTGCCAGCAGCTTATCGGCCAGGGGGCAGTGGACTGAAGCTTTCTTT.

The CDR3 DNA follows: TGTGCCAGCAGCTTATCGGGAGCTTCCCTAGATACGCAGTATTTT. Translating it yields CASSLSGASLDTQYF. The chain uses TRBV13 and TRBJ2-3; maybe TRBD2 (6 bases). V shed 2 bases and J shed 5 bases, with 14 bases lying between them. Germline V gene data show CDR1 as PRHDT and CDR2 as FYEKMQ (reference sequence). This CDR3 is built from 15 residues. Looking up the rest from reference TRBV13 and TRBJ2-3 gives the full variable domain: AAGVIQSPRHLIKEKRETATLKCYPIPRHDTVYWYQQGPGQDPQFLISFYEKMQSDKGSIPDRFSAQQFSDYHSELNMSSLELGDSALYFCASSLSGASLDTQYFGPGTRLTVL.

This clone was counted a few times. The chain is built from TRBV7-9 and TRBJ1-2; maybe TRBD1 (5 bases). Germline assignment: CDR1 SEHNR and CDR2 FQNEAQ (reference sequence). Trimming took off 6 bases at V and 13 bases at J, with 18 bases between the two ends. The length of the CDR3 is 12 residues. This chain's CDR3 is CASSFPTGLSTF. DNA of the CDR3: TGTGCCAGCAGTTTTCCCACAGGTCTAAGCACCTTC.

This chain joins TRBV6-4 and TRBJ1-2; 10 bases match TRBD1. V shed 2 bases, J shed 6 bases, and the junction held 6 bases outside the gene matches. Germline lookup yields CDR1 MRHNA and CDR2 SNTAGT. CDR3 size: 15 residues. The CDR3 bases are TGTGCCAGCAGTGACAAGCGCGGGACAGGGGATGGCTACACCTTC. It yields the protein CASSDKRGTGDGYTF.

This chain uses TRBV7-3 with TRBJ2-2; maybe TRBD2 (6 bases). V shed 2 bases and J shed 8 bases, with 9 bases lying between them. The germline CDR1 and CDR2 sequences are SGHTA and FQGTGA. The CDR3 has 13 residues. This CDR3 reads CASSLGGTGELFF. The DNA for the CDR3 is TGTGCCAGCAGCTTAGGCGGGACGGGGGAGCTGTTTTTT.

V gene TRBV9 combines with J gene TRBJ1-1, with TRBD1 as a possible D gene (6 bases). V was clipped by 6 bases and J by 4 bases, with 16 bases between them. Germline loops: CDR1 SGDLS, CDR2 YYNGEE. The CDR3 is made up of 14 amino acids. The CDR3 sequence: CASTAGQIGTEAFF. The CDR3, as DNA: TGTGCCAGCACCGCCGGACAGATCGGCACTGAAGCTTTCTTT.

Points on this clone: Within the sample, other DNA sequences also encode this same CDR3. V usage is TRBV10-3 and J usage is TRBJ1-5; D is unclear. Germline V gene sequence: CDR1 ENHRY, CDR2 SYGVKD. With 2 bases removed from V and 0 bases from J, the gap between germline ends came to 8 bases. There are 15 residues in the CDR3. This CDR3 reads CAISEGRNSNQPQHF. The CDR3 bases are TGTGCCATCAGTGAGGGGCGCAATAGCAATCAGCCCCAGCATTTT.

J is TRBJ2-5 and V is TRBV5-1; 16 nucleotides line up with TRBD2. This CDR3 comprises 18 residues. The V gene's germline CDR1 is SGHRS and CDR2 YFSETQ. With V trimmed by 7 bases and J by 5 bases, 14 bases remained unmatched. The CDR3 region is CASPTGLAGGPVGETQYF. DNA of the CDR3: TGCGCCAGCCCGACGGGACTAGCGGGGGGGCCAGTAGGGGAGACCCAGTACTTC.

The chain links TRBV19 to TRBJ1-2; D is perhaps TRBD1 (5 bases). The CDR3 spans 14 residues. Germline V lookup: CDR1 LNHDA, CDR2 SQIVND (reference sequence). Trimming took off 5 bases at V and 2 bases at J, with 12 bases between the two ends. CDR3 sequence (DNA): TGTGCCAGTAGTGGGGCAGAGTTAAACTATGGCTACACCTTC. Translation: CASSGAELNYGYTF.